The T cell receptor (beta chain) described here comes from a study of T-cell reconstitution after alpha-beta-depleted transplantation in children. This CDR3 is 13 amino acids long. V was trimmed by 0 bases and J by 8 bases, leaving 10 bases between them. The germline V gene has CDR1 MNHEY and CDR2 SMNVEV (reference sequence). This clonotype was seen ten or more times. Preparing the TCRbeta library involved the use of unique molecular identifiers. Using its own MiXCR run on the PCR reads, TCRdb lists one record per CDR3 protein. The sample lists some 450,000 distinct CDR3 sequences; 43% were seen once.

The TCR originated in a girl aged 2-10 years with aplastic anemia, due to receive a stem cell transplant. The sample consisted of PBMCs, taken before TCRalphabeta/CD19-depleted stem cell transplant. The chain combines TRBV27 with TRBJ1-1; D possibly corresponds to TRBD1 (6 bases). This CDR3 reads CASSLSMGTEAFF. DNA of the CDR3: TGTGCCAGCAGTTTATCGATGGGGACAGAAGCTTTCTTT.